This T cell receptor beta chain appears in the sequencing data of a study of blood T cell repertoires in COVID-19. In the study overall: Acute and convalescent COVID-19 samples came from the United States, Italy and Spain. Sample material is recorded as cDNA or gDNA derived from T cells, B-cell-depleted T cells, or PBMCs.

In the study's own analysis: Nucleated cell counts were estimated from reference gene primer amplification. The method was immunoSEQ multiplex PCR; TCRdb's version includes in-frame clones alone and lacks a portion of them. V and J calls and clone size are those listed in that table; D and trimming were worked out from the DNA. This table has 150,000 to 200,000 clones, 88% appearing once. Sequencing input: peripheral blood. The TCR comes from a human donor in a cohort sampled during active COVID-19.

CDR3 bases: TGTGCCAGCTCAGCATATCTTGGGACTAGCGGGACCGCTGCGAACACCGGGGAGCTGTTTTTT. Translating gives CASSAYLGTSGTAANTGELFF. This rearrangement joins TRBV18 to TRBJ2-2; TRBD2 matches 13 bases. J gave up 0 bases and V 5 bases, and 15 bases lay outside the gene matches. The length of the CDR3 is 21 residues. CDR1 and CDR2 from the germline V gene are KGHSH and LQKENI.